One sample yielded the 17 T cell receptor beta chains listed below, sequenced in a study of siplizumab effects on memory and regulatory T cells. The assay was immunoSEQ multiplex PCR, and TCRdb's table has in-frame clones only and misses some. The sample contains approximately 100,000 clones, about 91% of which appear only once. Sample: Tregs sorted from blood. These receptors originate from a human donor in good health.

The J gene is TRBJ1-1, the V gene TRBV30, with D perhaps TRBD1 (5 bases). The CDR3 length is 11 residues. The V gene's germline CDR1 is GTSNPN and CDR2 SVGIG (reference sequence). The V gene lost 4 bases and the J gene lost 10 bases, with 13 bases spanning the gap. The CDR3 nucleotides are TGTGCCTGGAATATCCCGGGACTAGCTTTCTTT. Encoded protein: CAWNIPGLAFF. Together with reference TRBV30 and TRBJ1-1, the CDR3 gives the full variable domain: SQTIHQWPATLVQPVGSPLSLECTVEGTSNPNLYWYRQAAGRGLQLLFYSVGIGQISSEVPQNLSASRPQDRQFILSSKKLLLSDSGFYLCAWNIPGLAFFGQGTRLTVV.

This sequence joins TRBV29-1 and TRBJ1-2; 7 nucleotides match TRBD1. The junction had 7 bases not matched to a gene; V was cut back by 4 bases and J by 2 bases. The CDR3 is 14 amino acids. In germline, CDR1 is SQVTM, CDR2 ANQGSEA. The CDR3 DNA reads as TGCAGCGTTGCCCGGACAGGAACCAACTATGGCTACACCTTC. As protein: CSVARTGTNYGYTF.

The gene calls are TRBV11-3 and TRBJ2-1; 7 nucleotides agree with TRBD2. The CDR3 has 17 amino acids. Germline CDR1 and CDR2: SGHNT and YENEEA. Trimming removed 2 bases from V and 6 bases from J; junction bases left unmatched: 13. For the CDR3, the DNA is TGTGCCAGCAGCTTATATTTTGGCGGGAGCGTGGGCAATGAGCAGTTCTTC. Its translation: CASSLYFGGSVGNEQFF.

This rearrangement joins TRBV28 to TRBJ2-7, with 12 bases lining up with TRBD1. This CDR3 has 12 amino acids. Germline V gene sequence: CDR1 MDHEN, CDR2 SYDVKM. The CDR3 DNA follows: TGTGGGTCCGGGACAGGGGGCAACGAGCAGTACTTC. Encoded protein: CGSGTGGNEQYF.

This chain joins TRBV2 and TRBJ2-1; 8 nucleotides align to TRBD1. V lost 8 bases to trimming and J lost 7 bases; unmatched junction nucleotides: 7. Looked up from germline, CDR1 is SNHLY and CDR2 is FYNNEI. This CDR3 is built from 13 residues. The CDR3 DNA follows: TGTGCCAGCGGGACAGGCCTTCGGAATGAGCAGTTCTTC. Protein: CASGTGLRNEQFF.

CDR3 DNA: TGTGCCAGCAGCGTAGGCCCGGGACAGGGGCTCGGCGAGCAGTACTTC. The encoded protein is CASSVGPGQGLGEQYF. The V call is TRBV9, the J call TRBJ2-7, with 10 positions matching TRBD1. V lost 0 bases, J lost 6 bases, and 9 bases stayed unmatched. The CDR3 is 16 residues long. Germline values: CDR1 SGDLS, CDR2 YYNGEE.

J is TRBJ2-7 and V is TRBV4-1; D is perhaps TRBD1 (6 bases). V lost 0 bases and J 2 bases, leaving 17 bases between the germline ends. CDR3 size: 17 residues. The germline V gene encodes CDR1 MGHRA and CDR2 YSYEKL. The CDR3 is CASSQDYGEQGAYEQYF. The CDR3 DNA is TGCGCCAGCAGCCAAGATTATGGGGAACAGGGCGCCTACGAGCAGTACTTC.

This clone has a single count. The chain links TRBV19 to TRBJ2-6; 9 positions agree with TRBD1. Looked up from germline, CDR1 is LNHDA and CDR2 is SQIVND (reference sequence). The CDR3 loop spans 19 amino acids. The trim removed 3 bases at V and 0 bases at J, leaving 9 bases unmatched. The CDR3 reads CASSIIPGQGFSGANVLTF. The CDR3 DNA sequence: TGTGCCAGTAGTATTATCCCGGGACAGGGATTCTCTGGGGCCAACGTCCTGACTTTC.

V and J are TRBV11-2 and TRBJ1-1, with D possibly being TRBD1 (6 bases). The CDR3 sequence is 14 residues long. Germline lookup yields CDR1 SGHAT and CDR2 FQNNGV. The V end lost 5 bases, the J end lost 5 bases, and 15 bases lay between the germline ends. The CDR3 loop is CASSIQGGRTEAFF. Written as DNA, the CDR3 is TGTGCCAGCAGCATACAGGGTGGAAGGACTGAAGCTTTCTTT.

The chain combines TRBV6-1 with TRBJ1-5; TRBD1 matches 7 bases. The CDR3 is 14 amino acids. V lost 5 bases, J lost 7 bases, and 8 bases stayed unmatched. Germline V gene lookup returns CDR1 MNHNS and CDR2 SASEGT. Here the CDR3 DNA reads TGTGCCAGCAGTACGGAACAGGGGCCCCAGCCCCAGCATTTT. It translates to CASSTEQGPQPQHF.

This chain links TRBV19 with TRBJ1-5; a weak D match, TRBD1 (6 bases). CDR1 is LNHDA and CDR2 is SQIVND in the germline V gene (reference sequence). Trimming removed 6 bases at V and 6 bases at J, with 15 bases between. This CDR3 has 14 residues. The chain's CDR3 is CASSEQGLGQPQHF. The DNA for the CDR3 is TGTGCCAGTAGCGAGCAGGGGCTGGGTCAGCCCCAGCATTTT.

V usage is TRBV10-3 and J usage is TRBJ2-1; D not certain. Germline CDR1 and CDR2: ENHRY and SYGVKD. The CDR3 has 14 residues. Deletions cut 6 bases from V and 4 bases from J, with 13 bases between. The CDR3: CAIRDEIIYNEQFF. CDR3 coding DNA: TGTGCCATCAGGGACGAAATAATATACAATGAGCAGTTCTTC.

This chain uses TRBV5-1 with TRBJ2-5; 10 bases fit TRBD2. The J call is doubtful: the DNA matches TRBJ2-7 better. Germline assignment: CDR1 SGHRS and CDR2 YFSETQ. The CDR3 is made up of 14 amino acids. The CDR3 spells CASSSAGGRYEQYF. The CDR3 region has the DNA TGCGCCAGCAGCTCAGCGGGAGGGCGATACGAGCAGTACTTC.

This chain links TRBV21-1 with TRBJ1-5. TRBV21-1 is recorded as a pseudogene. There are 16 residues in the CDR3. CDR3 region: CASTPGKGQLSQPQHF. The DNA for the CDR3 is TGTGCCAGCACCCCGGGAAAGGGTCAGCTGAGTCAGCCCCAGCATTTT.

This clone appeared a single time. The CDR3 spells CASSDVAGGPGETQYF. CDR3 nucleotide sequence: TGCGCCAGCAGTGATGTAGCGGGAGGGCCGGGGGAGACCCAGTACTTC. The V and J genes are TRBV10-1 and TRBJ2-5, with 11 bases fitting TRBD2. The V segment lost 3 bases and the J segment 5 bases; nucleotides outside the gene matches: 8. This CDR3 has 16 residues. Germline loops: CDR1 WNHNN, CDR2 SYGVQD (reference sequence).

The chain has TRBV5-6 and TRBJ2-1; maybe TRBD2 (6 bases). The CDR3 length is 14 residues. CDR1 SGHDT and CDR2 YYEEEE come from the germline V gene. V was cut by 5 bases and J by 4 bases, with 13 bases left in between. CDR3 nucleotide sequence: TGTGCCAGCAGTTTGCTAGCGAGGTACAATGAGCAGTTCTTC. Translating gives CASSLLARYNEQFF.

CDR3 sequence: CAISGRAAYVEQFF. The CDR3 DNA is TGTGCCATCAGTGGTAGAGCAGCCTATGTTGAGCAGTTCTTC. V and J are TRBV10-3 and TRBJ2-1; D is undetermined. CDR3 length: 14 residues. Germline-derived CDR1 and CDR2 are ENHRY and SYGVKD. V lost 4 bases, J lost 9 bases, and 16 bases lay in between.